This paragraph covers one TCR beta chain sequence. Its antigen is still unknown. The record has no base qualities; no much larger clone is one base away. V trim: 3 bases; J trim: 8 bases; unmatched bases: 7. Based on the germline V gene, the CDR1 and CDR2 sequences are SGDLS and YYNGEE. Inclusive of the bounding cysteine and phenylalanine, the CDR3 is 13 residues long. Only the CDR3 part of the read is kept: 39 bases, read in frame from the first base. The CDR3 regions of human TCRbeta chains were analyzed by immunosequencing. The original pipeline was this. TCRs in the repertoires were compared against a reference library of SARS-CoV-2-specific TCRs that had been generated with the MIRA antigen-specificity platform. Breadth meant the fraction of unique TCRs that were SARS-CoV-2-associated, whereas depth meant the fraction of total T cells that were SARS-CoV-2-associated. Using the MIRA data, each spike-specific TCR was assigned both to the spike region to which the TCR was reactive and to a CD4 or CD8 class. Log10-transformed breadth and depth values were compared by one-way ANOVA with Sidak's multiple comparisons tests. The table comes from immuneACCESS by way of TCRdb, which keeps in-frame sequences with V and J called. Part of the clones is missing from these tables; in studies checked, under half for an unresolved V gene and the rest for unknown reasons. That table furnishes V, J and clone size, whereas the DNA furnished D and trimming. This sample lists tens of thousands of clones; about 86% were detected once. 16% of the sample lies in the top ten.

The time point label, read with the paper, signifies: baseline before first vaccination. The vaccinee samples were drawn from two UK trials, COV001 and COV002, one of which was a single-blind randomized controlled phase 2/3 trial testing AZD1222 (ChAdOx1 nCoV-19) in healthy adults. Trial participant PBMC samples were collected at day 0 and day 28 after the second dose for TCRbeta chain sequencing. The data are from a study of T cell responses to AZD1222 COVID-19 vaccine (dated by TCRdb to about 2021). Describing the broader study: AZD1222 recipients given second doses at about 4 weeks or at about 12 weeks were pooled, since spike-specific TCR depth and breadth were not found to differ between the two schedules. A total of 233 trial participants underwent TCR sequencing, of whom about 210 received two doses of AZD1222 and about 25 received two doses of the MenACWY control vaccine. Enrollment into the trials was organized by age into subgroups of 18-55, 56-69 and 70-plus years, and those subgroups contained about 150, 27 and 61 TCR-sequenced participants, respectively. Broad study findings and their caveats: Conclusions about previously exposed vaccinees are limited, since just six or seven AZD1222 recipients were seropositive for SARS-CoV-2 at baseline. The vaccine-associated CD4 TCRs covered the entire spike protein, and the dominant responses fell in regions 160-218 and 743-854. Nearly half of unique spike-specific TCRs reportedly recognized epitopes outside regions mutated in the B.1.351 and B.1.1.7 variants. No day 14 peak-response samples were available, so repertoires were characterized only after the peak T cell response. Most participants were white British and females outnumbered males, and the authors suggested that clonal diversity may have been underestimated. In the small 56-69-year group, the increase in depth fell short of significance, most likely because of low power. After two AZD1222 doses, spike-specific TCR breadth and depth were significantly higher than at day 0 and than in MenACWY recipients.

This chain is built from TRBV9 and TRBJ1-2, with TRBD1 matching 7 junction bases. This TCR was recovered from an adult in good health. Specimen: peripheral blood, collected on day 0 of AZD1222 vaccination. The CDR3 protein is CASSAGDSVGYTF. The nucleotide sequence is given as TGTGCCAGCAGCGCCGGGGACAGTGTCGGCTACACCTTC.